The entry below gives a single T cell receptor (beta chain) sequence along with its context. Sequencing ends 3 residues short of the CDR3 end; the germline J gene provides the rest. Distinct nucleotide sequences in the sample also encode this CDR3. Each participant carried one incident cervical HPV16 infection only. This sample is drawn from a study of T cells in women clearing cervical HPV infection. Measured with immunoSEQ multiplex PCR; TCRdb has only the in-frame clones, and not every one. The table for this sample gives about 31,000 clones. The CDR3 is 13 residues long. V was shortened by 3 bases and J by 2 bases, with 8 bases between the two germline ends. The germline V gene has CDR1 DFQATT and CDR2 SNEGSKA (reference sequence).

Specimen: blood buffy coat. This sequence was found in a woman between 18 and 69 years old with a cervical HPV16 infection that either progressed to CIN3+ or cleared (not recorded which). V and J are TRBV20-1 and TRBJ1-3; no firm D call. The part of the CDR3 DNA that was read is TGCAGTGCTAGTCCAGACACTGGAAACACC. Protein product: CSASPDTGNT. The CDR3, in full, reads CSASPDTGNTIYF.